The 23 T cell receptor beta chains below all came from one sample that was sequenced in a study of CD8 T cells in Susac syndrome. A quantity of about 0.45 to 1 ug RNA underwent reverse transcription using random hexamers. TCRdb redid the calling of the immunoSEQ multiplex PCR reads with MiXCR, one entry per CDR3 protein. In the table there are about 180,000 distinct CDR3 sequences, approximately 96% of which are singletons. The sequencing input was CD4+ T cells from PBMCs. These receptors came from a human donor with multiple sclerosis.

In DNA form, the CDR3 reads TGTGCCAGCAGTTTAGGGACAAGAAGAGATAATGAGCAGTTCTTC. Translated, it gives CASSLGTRRDNEQFF. V and J are TRBV12-3 or TRBV12-4 and TRBJ2-1, with a weak D call TRBD1 (5 bases). Trimming removed 1 base at V and 7 bases at J, with 14 bases between. This CDR3 contains 15 residues.

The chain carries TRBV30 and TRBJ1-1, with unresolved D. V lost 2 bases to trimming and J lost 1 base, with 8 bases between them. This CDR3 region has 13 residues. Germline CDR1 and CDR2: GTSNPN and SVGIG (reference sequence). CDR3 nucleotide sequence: TGTGCCTGGAGTCGGACCGAGAACACTGAAGCTTTCTTT. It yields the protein CAWSRTENTEAFF.

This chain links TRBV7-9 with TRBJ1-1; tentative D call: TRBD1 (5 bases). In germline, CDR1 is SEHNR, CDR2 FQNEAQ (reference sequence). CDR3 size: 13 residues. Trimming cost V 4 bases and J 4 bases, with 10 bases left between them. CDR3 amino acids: CASSSLGGTEAFF. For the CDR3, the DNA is TGTGCCAGCAGCTCCTTGGGGGGCACTGAAGCTTTCTTT.

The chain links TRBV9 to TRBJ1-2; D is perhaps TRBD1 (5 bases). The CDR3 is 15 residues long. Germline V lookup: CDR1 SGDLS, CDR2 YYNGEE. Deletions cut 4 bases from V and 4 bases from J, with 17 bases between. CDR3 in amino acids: CASSFRVGTGYGYTF. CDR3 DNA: TGTGCCAGCAGCTTCCGGGTCGGGACGGGCTATGGCTACACCTTC.

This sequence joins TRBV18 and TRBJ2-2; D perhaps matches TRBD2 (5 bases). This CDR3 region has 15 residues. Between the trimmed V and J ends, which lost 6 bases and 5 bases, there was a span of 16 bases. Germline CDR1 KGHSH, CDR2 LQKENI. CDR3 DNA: TGTGCCAGCTCGTCGGACTCCATAGTTACCGGGGAGCTGTTTTTT. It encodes CASSSDSIVTGELFF.

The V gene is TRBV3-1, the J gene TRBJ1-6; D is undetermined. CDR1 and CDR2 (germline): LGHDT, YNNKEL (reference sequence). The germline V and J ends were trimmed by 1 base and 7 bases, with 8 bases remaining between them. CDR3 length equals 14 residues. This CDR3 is CASSQVKANSPLHF. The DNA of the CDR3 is TGTGCCAGCAGCCAAGTAAAGGCCAATTCACCCCTCCACTTT.

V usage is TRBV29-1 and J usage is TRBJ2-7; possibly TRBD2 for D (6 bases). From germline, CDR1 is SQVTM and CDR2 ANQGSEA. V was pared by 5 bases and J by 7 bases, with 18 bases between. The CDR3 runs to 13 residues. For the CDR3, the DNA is TGCAGCGTTCGAGTAGCGGTGCTGGGTGAGCAGTACTTC. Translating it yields CSVRVAVLGEQYF.

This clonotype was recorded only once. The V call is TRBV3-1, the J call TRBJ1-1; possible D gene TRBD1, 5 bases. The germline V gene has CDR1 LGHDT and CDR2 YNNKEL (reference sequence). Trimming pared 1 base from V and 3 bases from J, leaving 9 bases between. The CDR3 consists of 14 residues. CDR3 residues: CASSQVGGDTEAFF. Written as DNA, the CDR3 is TGTGCCAGCAGCCAAGTTGGGGGTGACACTGAAGCTTTCTTT.

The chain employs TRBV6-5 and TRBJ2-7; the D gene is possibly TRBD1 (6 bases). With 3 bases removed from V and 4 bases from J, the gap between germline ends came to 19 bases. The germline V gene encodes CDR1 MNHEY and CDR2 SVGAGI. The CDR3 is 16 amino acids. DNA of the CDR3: TGTGCCAGCAGTTATTCCATCAAAAGGGGGACATACGAGCAGTACTTC. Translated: CASSYSIKRGTYEQYF.

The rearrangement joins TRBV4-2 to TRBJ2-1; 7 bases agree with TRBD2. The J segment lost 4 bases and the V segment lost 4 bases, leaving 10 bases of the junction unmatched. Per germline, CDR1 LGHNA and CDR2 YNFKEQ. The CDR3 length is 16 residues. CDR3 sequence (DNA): TGTGCCAGCAGCCCCGCGTCTGGGGGAGGGTACAATGAGCAGTTCTTC. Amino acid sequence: CASSPASGGGYNEQFF.

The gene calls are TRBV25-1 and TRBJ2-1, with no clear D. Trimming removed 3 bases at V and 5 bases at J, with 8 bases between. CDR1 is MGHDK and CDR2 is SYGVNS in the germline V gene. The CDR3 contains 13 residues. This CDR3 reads CASSEVFNNEQFF. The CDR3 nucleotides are TGTGCCAGCAGTGAGGTGTTCAACAATGAGCAGTTCTTC.

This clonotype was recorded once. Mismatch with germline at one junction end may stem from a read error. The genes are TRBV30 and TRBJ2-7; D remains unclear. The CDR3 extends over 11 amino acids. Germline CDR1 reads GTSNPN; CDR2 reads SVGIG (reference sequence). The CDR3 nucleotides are TGTGCCTGGAGTTTTAGAGGCAGCTCCTCCTTC. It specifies CAWSFRGSSSF.

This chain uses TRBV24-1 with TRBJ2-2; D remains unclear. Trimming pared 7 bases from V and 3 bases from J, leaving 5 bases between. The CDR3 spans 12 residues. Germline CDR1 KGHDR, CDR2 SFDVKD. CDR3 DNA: TGTGCCACCAGGGCGGACACCGGGGAGCTGTTTTTT. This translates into CATRADTGELFF.

In nucleotides, the CDR3 is TGCAGTGCTAGAGTCCCCGGAGATACGCAGTATTTT. This translates into CSARVPGDTQYF. V is TRBV20-1 and J is TRBJ2-3, with D unresolved. Trimming removed 1 base from V and 5 bases from J, with 7 bases in between. CDR3 length: 12 residues. Germline V gives CDR1 DFQATT, CDR2 SNEGSKA (reference sequence).

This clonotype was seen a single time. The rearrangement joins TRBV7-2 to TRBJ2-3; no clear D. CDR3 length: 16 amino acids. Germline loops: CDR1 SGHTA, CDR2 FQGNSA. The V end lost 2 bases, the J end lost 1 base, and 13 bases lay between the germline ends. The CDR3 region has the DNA TGTGCCAGCAGCTTAAGGAGTAGCAGCCGCACAGATACGCAGTATTTT. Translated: CASSLRSSSRTDTQYF.

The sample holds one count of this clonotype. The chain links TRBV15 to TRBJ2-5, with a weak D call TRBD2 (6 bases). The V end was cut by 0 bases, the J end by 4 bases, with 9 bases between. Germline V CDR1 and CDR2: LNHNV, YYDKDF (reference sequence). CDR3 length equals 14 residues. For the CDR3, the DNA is TGTGCCACCAGCAGAGAAGGGAGGCGAGAGACCCAGTACTTC. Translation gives CATSREGRRETQYF.

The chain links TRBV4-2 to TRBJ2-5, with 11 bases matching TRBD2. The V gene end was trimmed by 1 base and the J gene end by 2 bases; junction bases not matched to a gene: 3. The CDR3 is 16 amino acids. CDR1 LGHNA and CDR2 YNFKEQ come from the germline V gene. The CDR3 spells CASSQGTSGGQETQYF. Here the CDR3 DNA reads TGTGCCAGCAGCCAAGGAACTAGCGGGGGACAAGAGACCCAGTACTTC.

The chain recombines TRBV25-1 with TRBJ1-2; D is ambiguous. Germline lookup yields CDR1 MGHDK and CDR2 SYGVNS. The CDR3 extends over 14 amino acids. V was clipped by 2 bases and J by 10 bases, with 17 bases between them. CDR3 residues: CASSEGILSGDYTF. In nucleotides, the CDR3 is TGTGCCAGCAGTGAAGGAATACTGTCCGGGGACTACACCTTC.

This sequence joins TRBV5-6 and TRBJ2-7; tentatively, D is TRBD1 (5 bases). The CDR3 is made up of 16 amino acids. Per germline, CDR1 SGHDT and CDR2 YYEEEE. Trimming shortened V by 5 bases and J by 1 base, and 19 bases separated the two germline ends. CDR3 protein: CASRPFDSLYSYEQYF. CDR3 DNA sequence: TGTGCCAGCAGGCCTTTCGACAGCCTCTATTCCTACGAGCAGTACTTC.

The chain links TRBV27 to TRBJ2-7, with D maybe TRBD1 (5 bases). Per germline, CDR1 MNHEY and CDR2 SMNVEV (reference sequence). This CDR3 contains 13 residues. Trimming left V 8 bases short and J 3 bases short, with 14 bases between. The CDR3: CASAYRLGYEQYF. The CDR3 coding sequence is TGTGCCAGCGCCTACAGGTTGGGCTACGAGCAGTACTTC.

CDR3 DNA: TGTGCCAGCAGCCAAGGGGTTCTCGCTAACTATGGCTACACCTTC. This gives the protein CASSQGVLANYGYTF. V usage is TRBV3-1 and J usage is TRBJ1-2; unclear D gene. V was shortened by 1 base and J by 0 bases, with 9 bases between the two germline ends. The germline CDR1 and CDR2 sequences are LGHDT and YNNKEL (reference sequence). The CDR3 totals 15 residues.

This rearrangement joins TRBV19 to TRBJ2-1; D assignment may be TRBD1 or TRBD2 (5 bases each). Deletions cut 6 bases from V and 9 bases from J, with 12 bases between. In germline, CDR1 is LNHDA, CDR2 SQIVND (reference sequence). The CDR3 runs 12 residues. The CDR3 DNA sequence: TGTGCCAGTAGGCCGAGGGGCGGTGAGCAGTTCTTC. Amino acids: CASRPRGGEQFF. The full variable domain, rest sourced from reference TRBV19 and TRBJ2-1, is DGGITQSPKYLFRKEGQNVTLSCEQNLNHDAMYWYRQDPGQGLRLIYYSQIVNDFQKGDIAEGYSVSREKKESFPLTVTSAQKNPTAFYLCASRPRGGEQFFGPGTRLTVL.

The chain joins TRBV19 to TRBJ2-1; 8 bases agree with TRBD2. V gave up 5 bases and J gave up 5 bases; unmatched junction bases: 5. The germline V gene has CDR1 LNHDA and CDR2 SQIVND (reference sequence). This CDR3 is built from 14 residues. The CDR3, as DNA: TGTGCCAGTAGTTCACTAGCGGAAAACAATGAGCAGTTCTTC. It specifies CASSSLAENNEQFF. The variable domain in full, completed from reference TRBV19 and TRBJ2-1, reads DGGITQSPKYLFRKEGQNVTLSCEQNLNHDAMYWYRQDPGQGLRLIYYSQIVNDFQKGDIAEGYSVSREKKESFPLTVTSAQKNPTAFYLCASSSLAENNEQFFGPGTRLTVL.